A single sample gave rise to the 3 T cell receptor beta chains below, sequenced in a study of molecular identifiers for immune sequencing clone quantification. TCRdb fed the PCR reads into MiXCR, producing one record per CDR3 protein. The repertoire holds around 460,000 distinct CDR3 sequences, with around 23% as singletons. Sequencing was carried out using naive CD8+ T cells from blood, with Jurkat cell RNA spiked in. Subset reported: FACS-sorted CD8+CD4-CCR7+CD45RA+ naive T cells. The receptors here all came from a human donor in good health. Some libraries in this study had Jurkat cell RNA spiked in.

The chain carries TRBV29-1 and TRBJ2-1, with D perhaps TRBD1 (5 bases). Looked up from germline, CDR1 is SQVTM and CDR2 is ANQGSEA. Trimming pared 6 bases from V and 1 base from J, leaving 13 bases between. The CDR3 is 14 amino acids. The CDR3 loop reads CSVVRRGSYNEQFF. The CDR3 DNA is TGCAGCGTAGTAAGAAGGGGTTCCTACAATGAGCAGTTCTTC.

Worth noting for this clonotype: Being one base from a much bigger clone, this may be a read error. This CDR3 is missing its conserved last phenylalanine or tryptophan, likely due to a read error. V is TRBV6-5 and J is TRBJ2-7; maybe TRBD2 (5 bases). Deletions cut 6 bases from V and 0 bases from J, with 12 bases between. Germline V gene lookup returns CDR1 MNHEY and CDR2 SVGAGI. This CDR3 has 14 amino acids. The CDR3 protein is CASRSSRSSYEQYC. The CDR3 DNA is TGTGCCAGCAGATCTAGCAGGAGCTCCTACGAGCAGTACTGC.

This clonotype was recorded only once. V gene TRBV6-5 combines with J gene TRBJ2-1; TRBD2 aligns across 8 bases. V trimming: 5 bases; J trimming: 8 bases; junction bases outside the gene matches: 8. The CDR3 contains 14 residues. The germline V gene has CDR1 MNHEY and CDR2 SVGAGI. This CDR3 reads CASSVTGGQYEQFF. The CDR3 bases are TGTGCCAGCAGTGTGACGGGGGGGCAGTATGAGCAGTTCTTC.